This T cell receptor (beta chain) originates from a study of blood T cell repertoires in COVID-19. About the research overall: COVID-19 samples, acute and convalescent, were from the United States, Italy and Spain.

The CDR3 loop spans 13 amino acids. Germline V gives CDR1 LNHNV, CDR2 YYDKDF (reference sequence). Trimming pared 1 base from V and 15 bases from J, leaving 16 bases between. In the authors' workflow: Using reference gene primer amplification, nucleated cell counts were estimated. Libraries were prepared by immunoSEQ multiplex PCR; TCRdb keeps only in-frame clonotypes and omits some of them. The V and J calls and the clone size are those of that table, but D and trimming were determined from the DNA. Of more than 95,000 clones listed, more than 75% are singletons. The genes are TRBV15 and TRBJ2-1; a weak D match, TRBD2 (5 bases). This TCR was sampled from a man in his 60s with acute or convalescent COVID-19. Input material: peripheral blood. The chain's CDR3 is CATSRGRREAMFF. The CDR3 DNA reads as TGTGCCACCAGCAGAGGTCGACGGGAAGCGATGTTCTTC. Full variable domain (rest looked up from reference TRBV15 and TRBJ2-1): DAMVIQNPRYQVTQFGKPVTLSCSQTLNHNVMYWYQQKSSQAPKLLFHYYDKDFNNEADTPDNFQSRRPNTSFCFLDIRSPGLGDTAMYLCATSRGRREAMFFGPGTRLTVL.